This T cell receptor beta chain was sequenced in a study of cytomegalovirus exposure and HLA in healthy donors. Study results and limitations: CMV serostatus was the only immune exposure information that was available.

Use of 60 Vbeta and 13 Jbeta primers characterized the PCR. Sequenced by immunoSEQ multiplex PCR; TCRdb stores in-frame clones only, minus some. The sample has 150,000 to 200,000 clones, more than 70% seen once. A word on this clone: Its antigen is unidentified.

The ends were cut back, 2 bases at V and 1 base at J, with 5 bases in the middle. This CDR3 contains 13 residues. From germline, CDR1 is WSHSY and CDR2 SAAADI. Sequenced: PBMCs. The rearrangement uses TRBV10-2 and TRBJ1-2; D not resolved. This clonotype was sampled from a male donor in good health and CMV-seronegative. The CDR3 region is CASSEDFNYGYTF. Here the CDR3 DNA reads TGCGCCAGCAGTGAGGACTTTAACTATGGCTACACCTTC.